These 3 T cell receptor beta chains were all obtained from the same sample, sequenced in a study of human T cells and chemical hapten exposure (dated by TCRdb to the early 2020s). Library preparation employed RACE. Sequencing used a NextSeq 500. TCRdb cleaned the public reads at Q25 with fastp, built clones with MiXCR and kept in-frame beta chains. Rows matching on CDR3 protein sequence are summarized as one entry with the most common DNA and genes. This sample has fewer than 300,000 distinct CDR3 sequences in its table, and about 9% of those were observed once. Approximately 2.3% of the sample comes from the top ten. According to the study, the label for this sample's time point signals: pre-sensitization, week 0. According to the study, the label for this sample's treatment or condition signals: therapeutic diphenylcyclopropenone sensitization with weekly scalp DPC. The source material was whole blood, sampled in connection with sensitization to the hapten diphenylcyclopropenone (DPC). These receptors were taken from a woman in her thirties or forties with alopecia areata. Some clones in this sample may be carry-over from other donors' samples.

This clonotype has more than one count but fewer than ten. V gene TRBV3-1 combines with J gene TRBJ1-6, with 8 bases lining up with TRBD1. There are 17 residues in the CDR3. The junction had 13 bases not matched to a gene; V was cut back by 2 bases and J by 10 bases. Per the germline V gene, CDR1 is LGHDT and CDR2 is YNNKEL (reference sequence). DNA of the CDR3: TGTGCCAGCAGCCAAACCCCTGCAGGGGGCTCGAGGTCACCCCTCCACTTT. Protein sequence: CASSQTPAGGSRSPLHF. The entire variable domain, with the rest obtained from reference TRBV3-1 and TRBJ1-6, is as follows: DTAVSQTPKYLVTQMGNDKSIKCEQNLGHDTMYWYKQDSKKFLKIMFSYNNKELIINETVPNRFSPKSPDKAHLNLHINSLELGDSAVYFCASSQTPAGGSRSPLHFGNGTRLTVT.

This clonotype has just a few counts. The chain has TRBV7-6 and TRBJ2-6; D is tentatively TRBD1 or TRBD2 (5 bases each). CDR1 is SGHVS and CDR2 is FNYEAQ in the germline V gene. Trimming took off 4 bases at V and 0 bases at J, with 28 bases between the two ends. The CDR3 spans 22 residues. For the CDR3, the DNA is TGTGCCAGCAGCTCCATTATCCCCGCGCCCCGGGGCCACAACTCTGGGGCCAACGTCCTGACTTTC. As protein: CASSSIIPAPRGHNSGANVLTF.

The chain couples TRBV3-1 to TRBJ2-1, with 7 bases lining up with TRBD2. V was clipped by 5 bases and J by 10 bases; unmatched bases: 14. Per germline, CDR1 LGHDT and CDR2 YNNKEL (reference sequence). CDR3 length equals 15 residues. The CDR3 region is CASSFSTRGTKEQFF. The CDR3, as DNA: TGTGCCAGCAGCTTTAGCACGCGCGGGACTAAGGAGCAGTTCTTC.